One sample yielded the 26 T cell receptor beta chains listed below, sequenced in a study of blood T cells in healthy people across ages. Sample-barcoded 5' priming and a J-beta primer mix drove a second PCR of roughly 6 to 12 cycles. TCRdb reprocessed the 5' RACE reads with MiXCR, giving one entry per CDR3 protein. The sample includes 750,000 to 1,000,000 distinct CDR3 sequences, about 29% of them seen just once. The same sample was also used in a study of T cells of mothers and their children.

The sample taken for sequencing was blood. The receptors derive from a woman in her 40s in good health.

V usage is TRBV6-6 and J usage is TRBJ2-7; D remains unclear. Germline V CDR1 and CDR2: MNHNY, SVGAGI (reference sequence). V lost 2 bases and J lost 3, with 8 bases in between. This CDR3 is built from 13 residues. CDR3 residues: CASSYTALYEQYF. The CDR3 coding sequence is TGTGCCAGCAGTTACACAGCCCTCTACGAGCAGTACTTC.

This chain joins TRBV3-1 and TRBJ2-2; no clear D. Germline V gene data show CDR1 as LGHDT and CDR2 as YNNKEL (reference sequence). CDR3 length: 17 amino acids. The germline V and J ends were trimmed by 1 base and 6 bases, with 18 bases remaining between them. This chain's CDR3 is CASSQVASFMTAGELFF. In nucleotides, the CDR3 is TGTGCCAGCAGCCAAGTCGCCAGTTTTATGACGGCCGGGGAGCTGTTTTTT. The full variable domain, with the rest looked up from reference TRBV3-1 and TRBJ2-2, is DTAVSQTPKYLVTQMGNDKSIKCEQNLGHDTMYWYKQDSKKFLKIMFSYNNKELIINETVPNRFSPKSPDKAHLNLHINSLELGDSAVYFCASSQVASFMTAGELFFGEGSRLTVL.

The chain uses TRBV29-1 and TRBJ1-1; TRBD1 might be the D (5 bases). Germline loops: CDR1 SQVTM, CDR2 ANQGSEA. Trimming cost V 5 bases and J 1 base, with 11 bases left between them. The CDR3 has 13 amino acids. Here the CDR3 reads CSVTDNPNTEAFF. CDR3 nucleotide sequence: TGCAGCGTTACGGACAACCCGAACACTGAAGCTTTCTTT.

This clonotype appeared many times. The genes are TRBV24-1 and TRBJ1-2; 10 positions agree with TRBD1. This CDR3 spans 15 amino acids. Germline CDR1 reads KGHDR; CDR2 reads SFDVKD. V trimming: 3 bases; J trimming: 4 bases; junction bases outside the gene matches: 4. The CDR3 protein is CATSDPGQGTYGYTF. In DNA, the CDR3 is TGTGCCACCAGTGATCCGGGACAGGGGACCTATGGCTACACCTTC.

Notes on this clonotype: A read error may explain this, as a much larger clone is one base away. The chain carries TRBV12-3 or TRBV12-4 and TRBJ2-6; D possibly corresponds to TRBD1 (5 bases). The CDR3 is 15 residues long. CDR3 in amino acids: CASSFRWSGANVRTF. In DNA, the CDR3 is TGTGCCAGCAGTTTTAGGTGGTCTGGGGCCAACGTCCGGACTTTC.

In regard to this clonotype: The DNA is left out, because the CDR3 cannot be placed on it with certainty; the CDR3 is given as TCRdb lists it. The rearrangement uses TRBV7-9 and TRBJ2-1. Germline-derived CDR1 and CDR2 are SEHNR and FQNEAQ (reference sequence). A total of 15 residues make up the CDR3, ends included. The CDR3 region is CASNWAGGAYNERFF.

This clonotype turned up a few times. The V and J genes are TRBV20-1 and TRBJ1-1; TRBD1 agrees at 7 bases. V gave up 5 bases and J gave up 4 bases; unmatched junction bases: 19. The CDR3 is 17 residues long. Germline CDR1 DFQATT, CDR2 SNEGSKA (reference sequence). CDR3 in DNA: TGCAGTGCTTTAAGGGGACAGCGCGCCGCATTCGGCACTGAAGCTTTCTTT. Residues: CSALRGQRAAFGTEAFF.

This clonotype has at least ten counts. The V gene is TRBV7-2, the J gene TRBJ2-1; D unresolved. Trimming left V 6 bases short and J 4 bases short, with 19 bases between. The CDR3 length is 16 residues. CDR1 and CDR2 (germline): SGHTA, FQGNSA. The CDR3 loop is CASSLTRLAEYNEQFF. In DNA, the CDR3 is TGTGCCAGCAGTCTCACCCGACTCGCAGAATACAATGAGCAGTTCTTC.

V and J are TRBV29-1 and TRBJ1-2, with unresolved D. Per germline, CDR1 SQVTM and CDR2 ANQGSEA. The V end was cut by 2 bases, the J end by 8 bases, with 15 bases between. This CDR3 has 13 amino acids. This chain's CDR3 is CSVERMSTTGYTF. DNA for the CDR3: TGCAGCGTTGAAAGGATGTCAACGACAGGCTACACCTTC.

This chain uses TRBV20-1 with TRBJ2-7; possible D gene TRBD1, 5 bases. The J call may not be correct, given that the DNA end is closer to TRBJ2-5. Germline CDR1 DFQATT, CDR2 SNEGSKA (reference sequence). CDR3 length equals 13 residues. The CDR3 coding sequence is TGCAGTGTGGAAAACAGGCCCGGGGAGACCCAGTACTTC. It is translated as CSVENRPGETQYF.

There are many counts of this clonotype. V usage is TRBV18 and J usage is TRBJ2-4, with 7 bases aligning to TRBD1. The V segment lost 5 bases and the J segment 2 bases; nucleotides outside the gene matches: 12. The CDR3 is 17 residues long. Looked up from germline, CDR1 is KGHSH and CDR2 is LQKENI. CDR3: CASSSRGQAMTKNIQYF. The CDR3 DNA sequence: TGTGCCAGCTCATCAAGAGGACAGGCCATGACCAAAAACATTCAGTACTTC.

This clonotype occurred many times. The J gene is TRBJ2-1, the V gene TRBV27, with D unresolved. V lost 3 bases to trimming and J lost 0 bases, with 12 bases between them. The CDR3 loop spans 16 amino acids. Germline lookup yields CDR1 MNHEY and CDR2 SMNVEV (reference sequence). This chain's CDR3 is CASSLSASSSYNEQFF. The DNA for the CDR3 is TGTGCCAGCAGTTTGTCGGCCTCGAGCTCCTACAATGAGCAGTTCTTC.

The V call is TRBV14, the J call TRBJ2-3; unclear D gene. The V gene lost 3 bases and the J gene lost 0 bases, with 10 bases spanning the gap. The germline gives CDR1 SGHDN, CDR2 FVKESK. The CDR3 sequence is 15 residues long. The CDR3 spells CASSHLGRSTDTQYF. The CDR3 nucleotides are TGTGCCAGCAGCCATCTCGGACGGAGCACAGATACGCAGTATTTT. Based on the CDR3 plus reference TRBV14 and TRBJ2-3, the full variable domain is EAGVTQFPSHSVIEKGQTVTLRCDPISGHDNLYWYRRVMGKEIKFLLHFVKESKQDESGMPNNRFLAERTGGTYSTLKVQPAELEDSGVYFCASSHLGRSTDTQYFGPGTRLTVL.

In regard to this clonotype: The junction departs from the called germline gene at one end, perhaps through a read error. This sequence joins TRBV7-7 and TRBJ2-2; TRBD2 matches 7 bases. This CDR3 spans 14 amino acids. CDR1 is SSHAT and CDR2 is FNYEAQ in the germline V gene (reference sequence). The CDR3 nucleotides are TGTGCTAGCAGCTTAGCGACTAGCTCCGGGGAGCTGTTTTTT. It yields the protein CASSLATSSGELFF.

The chain employs TRBV6-4 and TRBJ2-4; D unclear. The CDR3 has 14 amino acids. Trimming took 0 bases from V and 13 from J, leaving 16 bases between them. Per germline, CDR1 MRHNA and CDR2 SNTAGT. CDR3 bases: TGTGCCAGCAGTGACTCGGCGCTCGCCAATGAGCAGTACTTC. Its protein product is CASSDSALANEQYF.

This clonotype was counted a single time. This chain uses TRBV28 with TRBJ1-5; D unresolved. Germline CDR1 and CDR2: MDHEN and SYDVKM. Between the trimmed V and J ends, which lost 6 bases and 6 bases, there was a span of 15 bases. The CDR3 is 14 residues long. The CDR3 DNA is TGTGCCAGCAGCCCCGGCCTGCGGAGTCAGCCCCAGCATTTT. It yields the protein CASSPGLRSQPQHF.

This clonotype was detected many times. The V gene is TRBV28, the J gene TRBJ2-7; perhaps D is TRBD1 or TRBD2 (5 bases each). In germline, CDR1 is MDHEN, CDR2 SYDVKM. The CDR3 totals 15 residues. V shed 6 bases and J shed 1 base, with 16 bases lying between them. CDR3 loop: CASRTTGGLSYEQYF. The CDR3 nucleotides read TGTGCCAGCAGAACCACAGGTGGACTTTCCTACGAGCAGTACTTC. The full variable domain, with the rest looked up from reference TRBV28 and TRBJ2-7, is DVKVTQSSRYLVKRTGEKVFLECVQDMDHENMFWYRQDPGLGLRLIYFSYDVKMKEKGDIPEGYSVSREKKERFSLILESASTNQTSMYLCASRTTGGLSYEQYFGPGTRLTVT.

As DNA, the CDR3 is TGCGCCAGCAGCTTGTACGGGACAGGTCTGAACACTGAAGCTTTCTTT. The encoded protein is CASSLYGTGLNTEAFF. The rearrangement joins TRBV5-1 to TRBJ1-1; TRBD1 matches 8 bases. V shed 1 base and J 0 bases; nucleotides not matched to a gene: 5. The CDR3 is 16 residues long. Per the germline V gene, CDR1 is SGHRS and CDR2 is YFSETQ.

For the CDR3, the DNA is TGTGCCAGCAGCCCAGAGGTGGGGGCTTGGGGCACTGAAGCTTTCTTT. Amino acids: CASSPEVGAWGTEAFF. This chain joins TRBV13 and TRBJ1-1, with D possibly TRBD1 on 6 matching bases. The germline CDR1 and CDR2 sequences are PRHDT and FYEKMQ (reference sequence). Trimming pared 5 bases from V and 4 bases from J, leaving 20 bases between. The CDR3 runs to 16 residues.

The table lists this clonotype with a few counts. The rearrangement joins TRBV3-1 to TRBJ2-1; possibly TRBD1 for D (5 bases). The CDR3 is made up of 16 amino acids. V was trimmed by 2 bases and J by 5 bases, leaving 16 bases between them. Germline-derived CDR1 and CDR2 are LGHDT and YNNKEL (reference sequence). CDR3 sequence: CASSQLPDSRNNEQFF. DNA of the CDR3: TGTGCCAGCAGCCAACTTCCAGACAGCCGGAACAATGAGCAGTTCTTC.

The chain uses TRBV30 and TRBJ1-1; D is perhaps TRBD1 (5 bases). V was trimmed by 1 base and J by 4 bases, leaving 10 bases between them. Germline assignment: CDR1 GTSNPN and CDR2 SVGIG (reference sequence). The CDR3 contains 13 residues. The CDR3 DNA reads TGTGCCTGGAGTGGGGACGAAAGCACTGAAGCTTTCTTT. Its translation: CAWSGDESTEAFF.

This clonotype appeared a single time. In this CDR3 the conserved last residue, phenylalanine or tryptophan, is missing, so a read error is likely. The chain is built from TRBV12-3 or TRBV12-4 and TRBJ1-1, with D uncertain. V lost 6 bases, J lost 4 bases, and 15 bases lay in between. This CDR3 spans 14 amino acids. CDR3 residues: CASSPQIEGTEAFL. For the CDR3, the DNA is TGTGCCAGCAGCCCACAGATCGAGGGCACTGAAGCTTTCTTG.

The chain uses TRBV4-1 and TRBJ2-1, with 11 bases matching TRBD2. The CDR3 is made up of 16 amino acids. Per the germline V gene, CDR1 is MGHRA and CDR2 is YSYEKL. The trim removed 3 bases at V and 4 bases at J, leaving 5 bases unmatched. The CDR3 nucleotides are TGCGCCAGCAGCCAGGGGGGGACTAGCGGTTACAATGAGCAGTTCTTC. Its protein product is CASSQGGTSGYNEQFF.

This chain joins TRBV28 and TRBJ2-1; TRBD2 is a possible D gene (6 bases). V was cut by 2 bases and J by 9 bases, with 11 bases left in between. The V gene's germline CDR1 is MDHEN and CDR2 SYDVKM. The CDR3 is 13 amino acids. CDR3 in DNA: TGTGCCAGCAGTTTAAGTAGGGGAGGTGAGCAGTTCTTC. It yields the protein CASSLSRGGEQFF.

The J gene is TRBJ2-1, the V gene TRBV28; 13 bases align to TRBD2. The CDR3 length is 14 residues. Trimming cost V 5 bases and J 12 bases; bases outside gene matches: 7. The germline gives CDR1 MDHEN, CDR2 SYDVKM. Here the CDR3 DNA reads TGTGCCAGCAGTCGGACTAGCGGGGGTTATAGGCAGTTCTTC. Translated: CASSRTSGGYRQFF.

This clonotype was counted between two and nine times. The CDR3 loop reads CASRSGGGPLNQPQHF. DNA for the CDR3: TGTGCCAGCCGGAGCGGGGGAGGGCCTTTGAATCAGCCCCAGCATTTT. The chain uses TRBV19 and TRBJ1-5, with D perhaps matching TRBD1 (5 bases). The CDR3 spans 16 residues. V was pared by 9 bases and J by 4 bases, with 22 bases between. CDR1 is LNHDA and CDR2 is SQIVND in the germline V gene (reference sequence). The full variable domain, in which reference TRBV19 and TRBJ1-5 provide the parts outside the CDR3, is DGGITQSPKYLFRKEGQNVTLSCEQNLNHDAMYWYRQDPGQGLRLIYYSQIVNDFQKGDIAEGYSVSREKKESFPLTVTSAQKNPTAFYLCASRSGGGPLNQPQHFGDGTRLSIL.